This T cell receptor beta chain was documented in a study of blood T cell repertoires in COVID-19. For the study at large: Sample material is recorded as cDNA or gDNA derived from T cells, B-cell-depleted T cells, or PBMCs.

V shed 4 bases, J shed 0 bases, and the junction held 5 bases outside the gene matches. Germline-derived CDR1 and CDR2 are LGHNA and YNFKEQ. The CDR3 is 18 amino acids. TCRdb's copy holds only in-frame clones and misses some; the assay was immunoSEQ multiplex PCR. The sample carries around 65,000 clones, over 60% recorded once. The V and J genes are TRBV4-2 and TRBJ2-6; 11 nucleotides align to TRBD2. The sequence derives from a woman aged 45-65 years with active or convalescent COVID-19. Sequenced sample: peripheral blood. The CDR3 DNA follows: TGTGCCAGCAGCCCTCCACTAGCGGGAGACTCTGGGGCCAACGTCCTGACTTTC. This translates into CASSPPLAGDSGANVLTF.